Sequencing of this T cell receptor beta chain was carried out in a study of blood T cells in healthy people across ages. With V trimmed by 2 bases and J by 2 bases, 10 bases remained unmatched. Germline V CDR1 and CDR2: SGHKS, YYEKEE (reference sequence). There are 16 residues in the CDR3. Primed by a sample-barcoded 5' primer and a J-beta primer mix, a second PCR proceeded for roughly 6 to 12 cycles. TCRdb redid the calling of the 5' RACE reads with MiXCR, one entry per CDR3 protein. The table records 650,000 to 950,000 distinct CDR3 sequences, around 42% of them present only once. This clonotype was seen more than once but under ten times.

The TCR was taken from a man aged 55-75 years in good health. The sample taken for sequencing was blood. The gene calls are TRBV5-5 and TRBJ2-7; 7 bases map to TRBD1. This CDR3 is CASSFSGTESPYEQYF. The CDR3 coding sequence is TGTGCCAGCAGCTTCTCCGGGACAGAGTCTCCCTACGAGCAGTACTTC.